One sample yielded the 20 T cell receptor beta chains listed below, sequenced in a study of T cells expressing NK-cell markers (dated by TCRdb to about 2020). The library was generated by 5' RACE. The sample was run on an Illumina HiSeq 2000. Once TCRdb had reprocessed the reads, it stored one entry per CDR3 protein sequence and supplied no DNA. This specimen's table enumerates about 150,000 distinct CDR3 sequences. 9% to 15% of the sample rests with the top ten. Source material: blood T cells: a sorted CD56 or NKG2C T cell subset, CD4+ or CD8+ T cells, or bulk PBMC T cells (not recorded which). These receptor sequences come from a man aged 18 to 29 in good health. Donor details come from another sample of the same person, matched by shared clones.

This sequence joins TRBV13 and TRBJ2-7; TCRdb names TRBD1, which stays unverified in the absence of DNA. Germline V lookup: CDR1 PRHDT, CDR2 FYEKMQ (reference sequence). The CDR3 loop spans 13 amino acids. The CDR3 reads CASSLWDSYEQYF.

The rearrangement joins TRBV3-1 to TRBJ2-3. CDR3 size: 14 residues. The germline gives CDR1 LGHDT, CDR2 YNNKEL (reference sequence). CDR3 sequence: CASRKTGDTDTQYF.

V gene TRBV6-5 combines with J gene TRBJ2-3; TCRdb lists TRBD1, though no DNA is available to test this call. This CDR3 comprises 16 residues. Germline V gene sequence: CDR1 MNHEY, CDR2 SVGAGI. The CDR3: CASSYAGTPSTDTQYF.

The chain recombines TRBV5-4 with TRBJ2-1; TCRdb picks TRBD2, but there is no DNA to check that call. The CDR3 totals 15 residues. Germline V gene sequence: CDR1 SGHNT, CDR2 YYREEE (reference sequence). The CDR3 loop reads CASSLIGTSGNEQFF. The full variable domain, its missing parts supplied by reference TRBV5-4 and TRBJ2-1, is ETGVTQSPTHLIKTRGQQVTLRCSSQSGHNTVSWYQQALGQGPQFIFQYYREEENGRGNFPPRFSGLQFPNYSSELNVNALELDDSALYLCASSLIGTSGNEQFFGPGTRLTVL.

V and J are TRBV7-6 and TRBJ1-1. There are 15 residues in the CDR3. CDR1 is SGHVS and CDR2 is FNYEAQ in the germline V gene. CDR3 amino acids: CASSLATGQNTEAFF. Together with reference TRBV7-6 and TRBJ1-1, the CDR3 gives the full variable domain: GAGVSQSPRYKVTKRGQDVALRCDPISGHVSLYWYRQALGQGPEFLTYFNYEAQQDKSGLPNDRFSAERPEGSISTLTIQRTEQRDSAMYRCASSLATGQNTEAFFGQGTRLTVV.

The CDR3: CSVGGGLASNEQFF. This chain connects TRBV29-1 to TRBJ2-1; TCRdb lists TRBD2, though no DNA is available to test this call. The length of the CDR3 is 14 residues. Germline CDR1 reads SQVTM; CDR2 reads ANQGSEA.

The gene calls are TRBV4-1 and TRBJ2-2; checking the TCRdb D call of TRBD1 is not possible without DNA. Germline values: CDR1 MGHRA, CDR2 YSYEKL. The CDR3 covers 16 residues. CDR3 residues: CASSLTGGEDTGELFF.

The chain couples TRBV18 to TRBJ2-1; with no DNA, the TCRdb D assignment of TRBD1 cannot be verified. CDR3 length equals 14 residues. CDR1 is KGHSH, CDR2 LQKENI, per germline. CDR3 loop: CASSPGTGGNEQFF.

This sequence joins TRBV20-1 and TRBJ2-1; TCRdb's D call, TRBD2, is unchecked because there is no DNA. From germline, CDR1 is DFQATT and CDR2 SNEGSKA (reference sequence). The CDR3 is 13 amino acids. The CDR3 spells CSARGGNYNEQFF.

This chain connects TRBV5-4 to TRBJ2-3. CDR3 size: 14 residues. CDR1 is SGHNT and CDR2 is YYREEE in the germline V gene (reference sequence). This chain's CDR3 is CASSHVTSTDTQYF. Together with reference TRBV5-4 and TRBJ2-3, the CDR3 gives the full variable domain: ETGVTQSPTHLIKTRGQQVTLRCSSQSGHNTVSWYQQALGQGPQFIFQYYREEENGRGNFPPRFSGLQFPNYSSELNVNALELDDSALYLCASSHVTSTDTQYFGPGTRLTVL.

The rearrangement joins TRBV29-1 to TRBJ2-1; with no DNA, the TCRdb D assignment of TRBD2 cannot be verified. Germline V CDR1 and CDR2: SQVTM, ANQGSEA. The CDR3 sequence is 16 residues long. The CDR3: CSVETPTSGRANEQFF.

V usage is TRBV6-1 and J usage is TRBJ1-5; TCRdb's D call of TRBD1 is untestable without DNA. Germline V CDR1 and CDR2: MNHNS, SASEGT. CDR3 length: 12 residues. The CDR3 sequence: CASRTGVQPQHF.

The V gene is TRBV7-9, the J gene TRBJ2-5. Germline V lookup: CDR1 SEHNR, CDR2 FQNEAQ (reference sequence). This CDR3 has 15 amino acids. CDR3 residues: CASSLVGQTQETQYF.

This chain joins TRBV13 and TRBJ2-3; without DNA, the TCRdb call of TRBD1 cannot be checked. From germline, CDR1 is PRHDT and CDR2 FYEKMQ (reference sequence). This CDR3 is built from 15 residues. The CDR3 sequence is CASSLRRGSTDTQYF. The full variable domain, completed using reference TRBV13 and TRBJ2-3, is AAGVIQSPRHLIKEKRETATLKCYPIPRHDTVYWYQQGPGQDPQFLISFYEKMQSDKGSIPDRFSAQQFSDYHSELNMSSLELGDSALYFCASSLRRGSTDTQYFGPGTRLTVL.

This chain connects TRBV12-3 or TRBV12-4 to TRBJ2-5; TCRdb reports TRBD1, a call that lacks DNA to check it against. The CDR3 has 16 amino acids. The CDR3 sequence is CASSFSLVRGEETQYF.

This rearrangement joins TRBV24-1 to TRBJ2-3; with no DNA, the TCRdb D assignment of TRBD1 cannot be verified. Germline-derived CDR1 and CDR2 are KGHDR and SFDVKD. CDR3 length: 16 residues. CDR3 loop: CATSDRAGTGTDTQYF.

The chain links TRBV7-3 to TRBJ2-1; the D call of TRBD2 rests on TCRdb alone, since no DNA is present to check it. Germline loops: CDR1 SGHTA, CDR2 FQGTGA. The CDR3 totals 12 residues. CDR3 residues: CASSFNSGEQFF.

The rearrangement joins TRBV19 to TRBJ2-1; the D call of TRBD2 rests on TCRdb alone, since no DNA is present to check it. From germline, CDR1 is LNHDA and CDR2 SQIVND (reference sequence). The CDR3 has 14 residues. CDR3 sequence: CASSTSGSINEQFF.

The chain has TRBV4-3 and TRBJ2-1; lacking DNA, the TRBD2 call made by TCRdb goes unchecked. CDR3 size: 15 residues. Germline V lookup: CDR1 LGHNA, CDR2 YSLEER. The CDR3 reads CASSEEAGAGNEQFF.

The CDR3: CSARLEDLGTQYF. The rearrangement joins TRBV29-1 to TRBJ2-3. The germline V gene encodes CDR1 SQVTM and CDR2 ANQGSEA. The CDR3 is 13 amino acids.